This T cell receptor (delta chain) was retrieved from a study of gamma-delta chains in newborns, infants, children. About the study: Microbial exposure reportedly drives polyclonal innate γδ T cell expansion after birth.

There are a few counts of this clone. The protein given by TCRdb reflects a much larger clone and differs at residue 4 from this DNA's translation, likely from a read error; the protein shown is the DNA's translation. The CDR3 length is 19 residues. V dropped 5 bases and J dropped 0 bases, with 19 bases sitting between them. Germline assignment: CDR1 GEAIGNYY and CDR2 EKD. TCRdb reanalysed the reads with CATT. The data contain 2,000 to 3,000 delta-chain clones, around 1% of them singletons. The source is a child who was a newborn, infant or young child, either healthy, febrile or measles-vaccinated (not recorded which). The chain is built from TRDV2 and TRDJ3; D ambiguous. The material sequenced was blood. CDR3 region: CACGRLQGPSSWDTRQMFF. CDR3 in DNA: TGTGCCTGTGGCCGATTGCAAGGGCCCAGCTCCTGGGACACCCGACAGATGTTTTTC.